This TCR beta chain was retrieved from a study of technical replicates of blood from a handful of donors. The protocol was immunoSEQ multiplex PCR, while the TCRdb copy is restricted to in-frame clones and leaves out a portion. The table shows around 58,000 clones, with around 87% occurring only once. V was pared by 5 bases and J by 1 base, with 15 bases between. The germline CDR1 and CDR2 sequences are MNHNY and SVGAGI (reference sequence). This CDR3 is built from 16 residues. Sequenced sample: PBMCs. This receptor was obtained from a human donor in good health. Some clones in this sample may be carry-over from other donors' samples. The V and J genes are TRBV6-6 and TRBJ2-1; tentative D call: TRBD1 (6 bases). CDR3 nucleotides: TGTGCCAGCAGTCACGACAGGAGGCTATCCTACAATGAGCAGTTCTTC. It codes for CASSHDRRLSYNEQFF.